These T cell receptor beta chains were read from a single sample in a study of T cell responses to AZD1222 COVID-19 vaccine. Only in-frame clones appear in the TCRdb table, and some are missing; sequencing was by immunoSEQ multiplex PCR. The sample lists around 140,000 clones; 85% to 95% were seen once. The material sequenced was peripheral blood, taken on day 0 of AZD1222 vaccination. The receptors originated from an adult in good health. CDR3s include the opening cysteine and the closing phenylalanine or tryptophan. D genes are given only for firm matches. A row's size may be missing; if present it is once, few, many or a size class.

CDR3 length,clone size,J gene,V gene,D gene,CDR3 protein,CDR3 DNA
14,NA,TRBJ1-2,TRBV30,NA,CAWSVHGETYRYTF,TGTGCCTGGAGTGTACACGGCGAGACGTATCGCTACACCTTC
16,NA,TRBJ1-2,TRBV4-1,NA,CASSQDQIEFRYGYTF,TGCGCCAGCAGCCAAGATCAAATAGAATTTCGGTATGGCTACACCTTC
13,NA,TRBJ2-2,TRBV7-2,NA,CASSLDYTGELFF,TGTGCCAGCAGCTTAGACTACACCGGGGAGCTGTTTTTT
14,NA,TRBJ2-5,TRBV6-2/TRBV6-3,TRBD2,CASSSSGRGETQYF,TGTGCCAGCAGCTCAAGCGGGAGAGGAGAGACCCAGTACTTC
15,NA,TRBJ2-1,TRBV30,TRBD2,CAWSALLAGGYEQFF,TGTGCCTGGAGTGCCCTACTAGCGGGGGGCTATGAGCAGTTCTTC
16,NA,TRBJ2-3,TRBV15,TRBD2,CATSRASAGASDTQYF,TGTGCCACCAGCAGAGCCTCAGCGGGAGCATCAGATACGCAGTATTTT
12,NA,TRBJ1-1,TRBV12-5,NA,CASGFGNTEAFF,TGTGCTAGTGGTTTTGGCAACACTGAAGCTTTCTTT
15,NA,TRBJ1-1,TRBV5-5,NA,CASSFGPVRVTEAFF,TGTGCCAGCAGCTTTGGACCCGTAAGGGTCACTGAAGCTTTCTTT
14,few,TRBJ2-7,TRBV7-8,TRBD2,CASSYSGGHYEQYF,TGTGCCAGCAGCTATAGCGGGGGGCACTACGAGCAGTACTTC
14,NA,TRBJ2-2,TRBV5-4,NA,CASSLQALTGELFF,TGTGCCAGCAGCCTACAAGCATTAACCGGGGAGCTGTTTTTT
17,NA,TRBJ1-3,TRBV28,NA,CASSFIGATSTGNTIYF,TGTGCCAGCAGTTTTATAGGTGCCACCTCCACTGGAAACACCATATATTTT
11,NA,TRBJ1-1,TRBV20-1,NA,CSAIGNTEAFF,TGCAGTGCTATTGGGAACACTGAAGCTTTCTTT
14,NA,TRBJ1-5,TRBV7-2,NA,CASSLEQGNQPQHF,TGTGCCAGCAGCTTGGAACAGGGCAATCAGCCCCAGCATTTT
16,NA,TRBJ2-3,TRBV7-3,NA,CASSSAGRTSTDTQYF,TGTGCCAGCAGCTCCGCGGGACGGACTAGCACAGATACGCAGTATTTT
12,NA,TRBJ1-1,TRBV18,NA,CASSPSGTEAFF,TGTGCCAGCTCACCGTCGGGGACTGAAGCTTTCTTT
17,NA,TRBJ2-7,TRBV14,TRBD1,CASSQARDRGKYDEQYF,TGTGCCAGCAGCCAAGCGCGAGACAGGGGGAAATACGACGAGCAGTACTTC
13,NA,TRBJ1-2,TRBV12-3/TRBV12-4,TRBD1,CASSVGTDYGYTF,TGTGCCAGCAGCGTTGGGACAGACTATGGCTACACCTTC
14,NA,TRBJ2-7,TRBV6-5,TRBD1,CATGHRDRIYEQYF,TGTGCCACCGGCCATCGGGACAGAATCTACGAGCAGTACTTC
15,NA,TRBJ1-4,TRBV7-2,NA,CASSLASTVGEKLFF,TGTGCCAGCAGCTTAGCCTCTACAGTTGGGGAAAAACTGTTTTTT
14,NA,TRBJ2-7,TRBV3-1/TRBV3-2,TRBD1,CASSPWDRLYEQYF,TGTGCCAGCAGCCCGTGGGACAGACTATACGAGCAGTACTTC
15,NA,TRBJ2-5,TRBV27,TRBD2,CASSPRPAGSETQYF,TGTGCCAGCAGTCCCCGCCCAGCGGGGTCAGAGACCCAGTACTTC
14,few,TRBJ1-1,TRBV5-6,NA,CASSLVRGVTEAFF,TGTGCCAGCAGCTTGGTGCGGGGAGTCACTGAAGCTTTCTTT